A selection of T cell receptor beta chains follows, all from one sample in a study of blood T cell repertoires in COVID-19. Using immunoSEQ multiplex PCR, the repertoire was profiled, and TCRdb retains in-frame clones only, with some absent. The sample comprises about 330,000 clones, just over 85% of which are singletons, and about 10% rests with the top ten. What was sequenced was PBMCs or T cells enriched from blood (not recorded which). These receptors were obtained from a woman younger than 35 who had recovered from COVID-19. The CDR3 runs from the conserved cysteine through the conserved F or W. The D gene is left open where the match is weak. Clone size is given for some rows only: seen once, a few or many times, or a class if the clone is expanded.

v_gene,d_gene,j_gene,abundance,CDR3aa,CDR3nt
TRBV24-1,TRBD1,TRBJ2-1,NA,CATSDDRGTDSGYNEQFF,TGTGCCACCAGTGATGACAGGGGTACGGATTCCGGATACAATGAGCAGTTCTTC
TRBV27,NA,TRBJ1-4,NA,CASRSNRILEEKLFF,TGTGCCAGCAGATCCAACAGAATCTTAGAAGAAAAACTGTTTTTT
TRBV4-1,NA,TRBJ2-7,NA,CASSQGLVSYEQYF,TGCGCCAGCAGCCAAGGTCTAGTCTCCTACGAGCAGTACTTC
TRBV5-1,NA,TRBJ1-1,once,CASSLTANTEAFF,TGCGCCAGCAGCCTAACAGCGAACACTGAAGCTTTCTTT
TRBV9,NA,TRBJ2-2,NA,CASSVGWGGGAPPGELFF,TGTGCCAGCAGCGTAGGGTGGGGCGGGGGCGCCCCCCCCGGGGAGCTGTTTTTT
TRBV12-5,TRBD1,TRBJ1-5,few,CASGLHLGQGAQPQHF,TGTGCTAGTGGTTTGCACTTGGGACAGGGCGCTCAGCCCCAGCATTTT
TRBV7-9,NA,TRBJ1-1,NA,CASSLGRSLDTEAFF,TGTGCCAGCAGCTTAGGCCGAAGCCTCGACACTGAAGCTTTCTTT
TRBV6-5,NA,TRBJ1-1,NA,CASSLQGLRAFF,TGTGCCAGCAGCTTACAGGGATTACGGGCTTTCTTT
TRBV5-1,TRBD1,TRBJ1-2,once,CASSSRGLRGGYTF,TGCGCCAGCAGCTCCAGGGGGCTTAGGGGGGGCTACACCTTC
TRBV6-5,NA,TRBJ1-2,NA,CASSYSRGANYGYTF,TGTGCCAGCAGTTACTCCAGGGGCGCTAACTATGGCTACACCTTC
TRBV9,NA,TRBJ2-2,NA,CASSVRSGGTGELFF,TGTGCCAGCAGCGTAAGGTCAGGTGGTACCGGGGAGCTGTTTTTT
TRBV3-1/TRBV3-2,NA,TRBJ1-3,NA,CASSLILGLDSGNTIYF,TGTGCCAGCAGCCTTATCTTAGGACTAGACTCTGGAAACACCATATATTTT
TRBV7-9,NA,TRBJ1-4,NA,CASSSVGEDEKLFF,TGTGCCAGCAGCTCCGTAGGGGAAGATGAAAAACTGTTTTTT
TRBV6-5,TRBD1,TRBJ2-7,NA,CASSYSAGQVSYEQYF,TGTGCCAGCAGTTACTCGGCCGGACAGGTTTCCTACGAGCAGTACTTC
TRBV11-2,TRBD2,TRBJ2-7,NA,CASSIGLAGGLSYEQYF,TGTGCCAGCAGCATCGGACTAGCGGGGGGCCTCTCCTACGAGCAGTACTTC
TRBV19,NA,TRBJ2-7,once,CASNLPWSSYEQYF,TGTGCCAGTAATCTTCCGTGGAGCTCCTACGAGCAGTACTTC
TRBV9,NA,TRBJ1-1,NA,CASSGQQGRDTEAFF,TGTGCCAGCAGCGGGCAACAGGGCCGGGACACTGAAGCTTTCTTT
TRBV2,NA,TRBJ1-2,NA,CASSQGTSYGYTF,TGTGCCAGCAGCCAAGGGACAAGCTATGGCTACACCTTC
TRBV5-4,TRBD2,TRBJ2-2,NA,CASSSKGIAGAGGELFF,TGTGCCAGCAGCTCGAAGGGAATAGCGGGAGCGGGCGGGGAGCTGTTTTTT
TRBV30,NA,TRBJ1-2,NA,CAWSANRVGGYTF,TGTGCCTGGAGTGCAAACAGGGTCGGGGGCTACACCTTC
TRBV5-3,TRBD1,TRBJ1-4,NA,CARSLRTGGRNEKLFF,TGTGCCAGAAGCTTGAGGACAGGGGGGCGGAATGAAAAACTGTTTTTT
TRBV30,NA,TRBJ1-1,NA,CAWSLTEAFF,TGTGCCTGGAGTCTTACTGAAGCTTTCTTT
TRBV19,TRBD1,TRBJ1-5,NA,CASSIIPSDRGRQPQHF,TGTGCCAGTAGTATTATTCCCAGCGACAGGGGCAGGCAGCCCCAGCATTTT
TRBV5-4,NA,TRBJ1-2,NA,CASSSLQGNYGYTF,TGTGCCAGCAGCTCTCTACAGGGTAACTATGGCTACACCTTC
TRBV6-5,NA,TRBJ1-1,NA,CASSRGSGGTEAFF,TGTGCCAGCAGTAGAGGATCGGGGGGAACTGAAGCTTTCTTT
TRBV4-2,NA,TRBJ1-1,many,CASSPDRTAGTEAFF,TGTGCCAGCAGCCCTGACAGGACTGCGGGCACTGAAGCTTTCTTT
TRBV10-3,NA,TRBJ1-4,NA,CAISELAQGGEKLFF,TGTGCCATCAGTGAGTTGGCTCAAGGGGGTGAAAAACTGTTTTTT
TRBV5-1,TRBD1,TRBJ1-1,NA,CASGTGEGDTEAFF,TGCGCCAGCGGGACAGGGGAGGGCGACACTGAAGCTTTCTTT
TRBV28,NA,TRBJ1-2,once,CASTIEGRNGYTF,TGTGCCAGCACCATTGAGGGTAGGAATGGCTACACCTTC
TRBV4-1,NA,TRBJ2-5,NA,CASSPSPAAINLGTQYF,TGCGCCAGCAGCCCCTCCCCAGCGGCGATTAACCTTGGGACCCAGTACTTC
TRBV12-3/TRBV12-4,NA,TRBJ1-1,NA,CASSFQGGTEAFF,TGTGCCAGCAGTTTCCAGGGCGGCACTGAAGCTTTCTTT
TRBV18,TRBD1,TRBJ1-5,NA,CASSLQQGDNQPQHF,TGTGCCAGCTCACTGCAGCAGGGGGACAATCAGCCCCAGCATTTT
TRBV7-9,TRBD1,TRBJ1-2,NA,CASSLGTGSGYTF,TGTGCCAGCAGCTTAGGGACAGGGTCCGGCTACACCTTC
TRBV12-5,TRBD1,TRBJ2-6,many,CASGTGGTGANVLTF,TGTGCTAGTGGAACAGGGGGTACGGGGGCCAACGTCCTGACTTTC
TRBV18,NA,TRBJ2-3,many,CASSQTMTDTQYF,TGTGCCAGCTCACAAACAATGACAGATACGCAGTATTTT
TRBV30,TRBD1,TRBJ2-7,once,CAWSVTGAYEQYF,TGTGCCTGGAGTGTCACAGGGGCCTACGAGCAGTACTTC
TRBV7-9,TRBD2,TRBJ2-3,NA,CASSQTSGPAVDTQYF,TGTGCCAGCAGCCAGACTAGCGGTCCCGCGGTGGATACGCAGTATTTT
TRBV19,TRBD1,TRBJ2-7,once,CASSNQGQGAYEQYF,TGTGCCAGTAGTAACCAGGGACAGGGGGCCTACGAGCAGTACTTC
TRBV10-3,TRBD1,TRBJ1-1,NA,CAISEEGQVRTPFF,TGTGCCATCAGTGAAGAGGGACAGGTAAGGACACCTTTCTTT
TRBV5-1,NA,TRBJ1-2,NA,CASSPQGGTGYTF,TGCGCCAGCAGCCCACAGGGAGGGACGGGCTACACCTTC
TRBV7-3,NA,TRBJ2-2,NA,CASSQYTGNTGELFF,TGTGCCAGCAGCCAATACACAGGGAACACCGGGGAGCTGTTTTTT
TRBV19,TRBD1,TRBJ1-2,NA,CASLHRDRANYGYTF,TGTGCCAGCCTACACCGGGACAGAGCTAACTATGGCTACACCTTC
TRBV2,NA,TRBJ1-1,NA,CASSEVAGGTEAFF,TGTGCCAGCAGTGAAGTCGCGGGCGGCACTGAAGCTTTCTTT
TRBV5-1,NA,TRBJ1-2,NA,CASSLEPGNYGYTF,TGCGCCAGCAGCTTGGAACCAGGGAACTATGGCTACACCTTC